Each of the 25 T cell receptor beta chains below was sequenced from the same sample in a study of Ad26.COV2.S vaccination and SARS-CoV-2 variants. Here immunoSEQ multiplex PCR was the method, and the copy in TCRdb shows in-frame clones only, minus some. Of around 370,000 clones listed, roughly nine tenths are singletons. The specimen was peripheral blood, collected after recovery from COVID-19. The receptors shown here come from a human donor who had recovered from COVID-19.

The genes are TRBV29-1 and TRBJ1-5, with D uncertain. Trimming took off 6 bases at V and 5 bases at J, with 11 bases between the two ends. The CDR3 sequence is 12 residues long. Germline V lookup: CDR1 SQVTM, CDR2 ANQGSEA. CDR3 region: CSVRVRDQPQHF. CDR3 sequence (DNA): TGCAGCGTACGGGTCCGGGATCAGCCCCAGCATTTT. The full variable domain, its missing parts supplied by reference TRBV29-1 and TRBJ1-5, is SAVISQKPSRDICQRGTSLTIQCQVDSQVTMMFWYRQQPGQSLTLIATANQGSEATYESGFVIDKFPISRPNLTFSTLTVSNMSPEDSSIYLCSVRVRDQPQHFGDGTRLSIL.

This rearrangement joins TRBV7-9 to TRBJ2-5; 15 bases map to TRBD2. V lost 3 bases and J lost 4; bases outside the gene matches: 6. The CDR3 consists of 17 residues. Germline lookup yields CDR1 SEHNR and CDR2 FQNEAQ (reference sequence). CDR3 protein: CASSFLLGLAGGETQYF. The CDR3 region has the DNA TGTGCCAGCAGCTTTCTTCTGGGACTAGCGGGAGGAGAGACCCAGTACTTC.

This clone was counted once. The CDR3 DNA is TGTGCCAGCAGTTACTCTGGGCTATCTTCCTACAATGAGCAGTTCTTC. Translation gives CASSYSGLSSYNEQFF. The chain links TRBV6-5 to TRBJ2-1; D is unclear. Between the trimmed V and J ends, which lost 0 bases and 1 base, there was a span of 10 bases. Germline V gene lookup returns CDR1 MNHEY and CDR2 SVGAGI. There are 16 residues in the CDR3.

The chain joins TRBV2 to TRBJ1-1; no firm D call. The V end was cut by 7 bases, the J end by 1 base, with 7 bases between. This CDR3 region has 12 residues. From germline, CDR1 is SNHLY and CDR2 FYNNEI. The CDR3 protein is CASTRRNTEAFF. The DNA of the CDR3 is TGTGCCAGCACTAGGCGGAACACTGAAGCTTTCTTT.

The chain carries TRBV5-5 and TRBJ1-1; TRBD1 agrees at 7 bases. The CDR3 loop spans 13 amino acids. The V gene's germline CDR1 is SGHKS and CDR2 YYEKEE (reference sequence). V gave up 1 base and J gave up 6 bases; unmatched junction bases: 3. CDR3 nucleotide sequence: TGTGCCAGCAGCTTGTTCACAGGGGCTGAAGCTTTCTTT. Its translation is CASSLFTGAEAFF.

The chain has TRBV12-3 or TRBV12-4 and TRBJ1-2; D remains ambiguous. V dropped 5 bases and J dropped 2 bases, with 9 bases sitting between them. CDR3 size: 13 residues. The CDR3 bases are TGTGCCAGCAGTCCGAACACGAACTATGGCTACACCTTC. Translation: CASSPNTNYGYTF.

This clone was seen more than once but under ten times. The gene calls are TRBV7-9 and TRBJ1-3; 8 bases fit TRBD1. The CDR3 is 17 amino acids. V was clipped by 3 bases and J by 4 bases; unmatched bases: 11. Germline CDR1 and CDR2: SEHNR and FQNEAQ (reference sequence). As DNA, the CDR3 is TGTGCCAGCAGCTTCGGACAGGGCCTGCTTACGGGAAACACCATATATTTT. Amino acids: CASSFGQGLLTGNTIYF.

The V call is TRBV9, the J call TRBJ2-2, with TRBD1 matching over 10 bases. Per germline, CDR1 SGDLS and CDR2 YYNGEE. V gave up 3 bases and J gave up 5 bases; unmatched junction bases: 4. The CDR3 is 15 residues long. The DNA of the CDR3 is TGTGCCAGCAGCGGGGGACAGGGGCAGACCGGGGAGCTGTTTTTT. Translating gives CASSGGQGQTGELFF. The full variable domain, completed using reference TRBV9 and TRBJ2-2, is DSGVTQTPKHLITATGQRVTLRCSPRSGDLSVYWYQQSLDQGLQFLIQYYNGEERAKGNILERFSAQQFPDLHSELNLSSLELGDSALYFCASSGGQGQTGELFFGEGSRLTVL.

This clone appeared once. This chain connects TRBV7-9 to TRBJ2-6, with 8 bases lining up with TRBD1. This CDR3 contains 18 residues. The V gene's germline CDR1 is SEHNR and CDR2 FQNEAQ (reference sequence). The junction had 8 bases not matched to a gene; V was cut back by 4 bases and J by 0 bases. CDR3: CASSSGDRQFSGANVLTF. The CDR3 nucleotides are TGTGCCAGCAGCTCTGGGGACAGGCAATTCTCTGGGGCCAACGTCCTGACTTTC.

This clone was recorded once. V usage is TRBV4-3 and J usage is TRBJ1-1; the D gene is possibly TRBD1 (5 bases). The CDR3 consists of 15 residues. CDR1 is LGHNA and CDR2 is YSLEER in the germline V gene. The V and J ends lost 2 bases and 1 base respectively, with 11 bases between them. The CDR3 coding sequence is TGCGCCAGCAGCCAATCCCAAGGGGCGAACACTGAAGCTTTCTTT. Amino acids: CASSQSQGANTEAFF.

The CDR3 here is CASSLHGRADTQYF. The CDR3 nucleotides read TGTGCCAGCAGCTTGCACGGGAGGGCAGATACGCAGTATTTT. The chain recombines TRBV7-9 with TRBJ2-3; 8 nucleotides align to TRBD2. Losses at the gene ends were 3 bases for V and 4 bases for J; bases not matched to a gene: 3. Germline CDR1 is SEHNR and CDR2 is FQNEAQ (reference sequence). CDR3 length: 14 amino acids.

V usage is TRBV6-5 and J usage is TRBJ1-2; D may be TRBD1 (5 bases). V was pared by 0 bases and J by 8 bases, with 19 bases between. The germline V gene encodes CDR1 MNHEY and CDR2 SVGAGI. The CDR3 runs 16 residues. CDR3 in DNA: TGTGCCAGCAGTTACTCGAGTTTGGTAGGGGCAGGAGGCTACACCTTC. Its protein is CASSYSSLVGAGGYTF.

The V and J genes are TRBV6-6 and TRBJ1-2, with unresolved D. Germline CDR1 is MNHNY and CDR2 is SVGAGI (reference sequence). This CDR3 is 14 amino acids long. V lost 0 bases to trimming and J lost 1 base, with 6 bases between them. The CDR3 coding sequence is TGTGCCAGCAGTTACTCGATGGTTAACTATGGCTACACCTTC. Protein sequence: CASSYSMVNYGYTF.

In the case of this clone: This same CDR3 is encoded by further DNA sequences in the sample. In DNA, the CDR3 is TGTGCCAGCAGCTTAGACGGAGGAACGTCCTACGAGCAGTACTTC. Translation gives CASSLDGGTSYEQYF. The chain combines TRBV7-2 with TRBJ2-7; tentative D call: TRBD2 (5 bases). Germline V gives CDR1 SGHTA, CDR2 FQGNSA. The V end was cut by 1 base, the J end by 1 base, with 11 bases between. The CDR3 length is 15 residues.

The chain recombines TRBV6-6 with TRBJ1-1; no clear D gene. V lost 5 bases to trimming and J lost 0 bases, with 13 bases between them. Germline values: CDR1 MNHNY, CDR2 SVGAGI (reference sequence). The CDR3 has 15 residues. The CDR3 DNA is TGTGCCAGCAGTCGATGGACGGATCTGAACACTGAAGCTTTCTTT. As protein: CASSRWTDLNTEAFF.

The chain employs TRBV6-5 and TRBJ1-2; TRBD1 matches 9 bases. The ends lost 2 bases at V and 7 bases at J; junction bases unmatched: 11. The germline V gene encodes CDR1 MNHEY and CDR2 SVGAGI. This CDR3 contains 16 residues. CDR3 region: CASSYDSLQGARGYTF. Here the CDR3 DNA reads TGTGCCAGCAGTTACGACTCCTTACAGGGGGCGCGTGGCTACACCTTC.

V and J are TRBV7-8 and TRBJ1-1; weak D call: TRBD1 (6 bases). Germline V gene lookup returns CDR1 SGHVS and CDR2 FQNEAQ. With 0 bases removed from V and 1 base from J, the gap between germline ends came to 12 bases. The CDR3 totals 16 residues. The CDR3 is CASSLAGQRPNTEAFF. The CDR3 nucleotides read TGTGCCAGCAGCTTAGCAGGACAGAGACCGAACACTGAAGCTTTCTTT.

The chain couples TRBV7-9 to TRBJ1-1; D call uncertain. This CDR3 has 13 amino acids. CDR1 is SEHNR and CDR2 is FQNEAQ in the germline V gene (reference sequence). The V end lost 5 bases, the J end lost 2 bases, and 9 bases lay between the germline ends. Written as DNA, the CDR3 is TGTGCCAGCAGCCCCCCAGTAAACACTGAAGCTTTCTTT. Residues: CASSPPVNTEAFF. Full variable domain (rest looked up from reference TRBV7-9 and TRBJ1-1): DTGVSQNPRHKITKRGQNVTFRCDPISEHNRLYWYRQTLGQGPEFLTYFQNEAQLEKSRLLSDRFSAERPKGSFSTLEIQRTEQGDSAMYLCASSPPVNTEAFFGQGTRLTVV.

This sequence joins TRBV19 and TRBJ1-1; D call uncertain. The V end lost 7 bases, the J end lost 5 bases, and 8 bases lay between the germline ends. The CDR3 is 11 amino acids. Germline values: CDR1 LNHDA, CDR2 SQIVND (reference sequence). The CDR3 nucleotides read TGTGCCAGTATTAGGGCGACTGAAGCTTTCTTT. This sequence encodes CASIRATEAFF.

This clone has just a few counts. This rearrangement joins TRBV29-1 to TRBJ1-6; possibly TRBD1 for D (6 bases). The V gene lost 3 bases and the J gene lost 4 bases, with 25 bases spanning the gap. In germline, CDR1 is SQVTM, CDR2 ANQGSEA. This CDR3 is 19 amino acids long. In nucleotides, the CDR3 is TGCAGCGTTGAGAGTGGCCCGGACAGCGTAAACCCGTATAATTCACCCCTCCACTTT. Amino acids: CSVESGPDSVNPYNSPLHF.

The chain carries TRBV7-2 and TRBJ1-1; D call uncertain. Germline V gene sequence: CDR1 SGHTA, CDR2 FQGNSA. V was pared by 2 bases and J by 1 base, with 14 bases between. The CDR3 runs 16 residues. CDR3 sequence reads: CASSLTGVVWNTEAFF. The CDR3 DNA follows: TGTGCCAGCAGCTTAACCGGGGTAGTATGGAACACTGAAGCTTTCTTT.

This sequence joins TRBV9 and TRBJ1-2; D is perhaps TRBD1 (5 bases). Trimming took 6 bases from V and 6 from J, leaving 9 bases between them. The CDR3 totals 11 residues. CDR1 SGDLS and CDR2 YYNGEE come from the germline V gene. In nucleotides, the CDR3 is TGTGCCAGCACCCAGGGAGATGGCTACACCTTC. Protein: CASTQGDGYTF.

This chain joins TRBV20-1 and TRBJ2-5, with a possible D match to TRBD1 (6 bases). Trimming removed 3 bases at V and 4 bases at J, with 12 bases between. CDR1 and CDR2 from the germline V gene are DFQATT and SNEGSKA (reference sequence). This CDR3 region has 13 residues. The CDR3 coding sequence is TGCAGTGCTAGTATGGGGGCGGGAGAGACCCAGTACTTC. Its protein product is CSASMGAGETQYF.

The chain uses TRBV4-1 and TRBJ2-7; D not resolved. With 0 bases removed from V and 2 bases from J, the gap between germline ends came to 11 bases. CDR1 is MGHRA and CDR2 is YSYEKL in the germline V gene. This CDR3 is built from 15 residues. The chain's CDR3 is CASSQDMQVAYEQYF. The CDR3 region has the DNA TGCGCCAGCAGCCAAGATATGCAGGTCGCCTACGAGCAGTACTTC.

V and J are TRBV5-4 and TRBJ1-3; D not resolved. The CDR3 has 13 residues. Per germline, CDR1 SGHNT and CDR2 YYREEE (reference sequence). V lost 2 bases, J lost 3 bases, and 6 bases lay in between. For the CDR3, the DNA is TGTGCCAGCAGCTTCTCGAGTGGAAACACCATATATTTT. It translates to CASSFSSGNTIYF.